This record covers a single T cell receptor (beta chain). Sequencing used immunoSEQ multiplex PCR; TCRdb keeps in-frame clones, though not all of them. This table holds fewer than 90,000 clones, roughly 88% found once. The data were taken from a study of OX40 agonist ivuxolimab in advanced cancers. About the study: An agonistic anti-OX40 (CD134) antibody, ivuxolimab, was used to treat the patients. Of mixed ages from about 23 to 90 and averaging approximately 60 years, the group was about 80% male. Three partial responders included one hepatocellular carcinoma patient and two cutaneous melanoma patients.

The receptor was derived from an adult with an advanced solid tumor such as melanoma, head and neck, liver or kidney cancer. The source was CD4+ or CD8+ T cells sorted from blood, collected in a trial of the OX40 agonist ivuxolimab.

CDR3 amino acids: CASSFNRGGGQPQHF. The CDR3 DNA sequence: TGTGCCAGCAGTTTCAACAGGGGAGGAGGTCAGCCCCAGCATTTT. The rearrangement joins TRBV28 to TRBJ1-5, with TRBD1 identical over 7 bases. J gave up 6 bases and V 3 bases, and 8 bases lay outside the gene matches. The CDR3 consists of 15 residues. Germline-derived CDR1 and CDR2 are MDHEN and SYDVKM.